The TCR beta chain under discussion was sequenced for a study of Graves' ophthalmopathy and Graves' hyperthyroidism. Study in general: Prior to any treatment, peripheral blood was collected at the time of initial diagnosis.

Transcripts of RNA were the source for amplifying TCR beta CDR3 regions. Second-round multiplex PCR came after a first-round RT-PCR that employed HTBI primers. MiXCR, run by TCRdb on the multiplex PCR reads, gives a single entry per CDR3 protein. In the table there are approximately 210,000 distinct CDR3 sequences, roughly 21% of which are singletons. V lost 6 bases, J lost 6 bases, and 12 bases lay in between. This CDR3 comprises 12 residues. CDR1 is SGHVS and CDR2 is FQNEAQ in the germline V gene. Overall study findings and caveats: For predicting ophthalmopathy progression, the model had 55% to 71% sensitivity and roughly 77% specificity.

This clonotype was detected many times. The antigen remains unidentified. This receptor was taken from a woman in her forties or fifties with Graves' ophthalmopathy. Sequenced material: peripheral blood. This chain joins TRBV7-8 and TRBJ2-7, with D hard to call. CDR3 region: CASSRGAPEQYF. The CDR3 DNA sequence: TGTGCCAGCAGTCGTGGAGCTCCCGAGCAGTACTTC.